Presented here are 9 T cell receptor beta chains from one specimen sequenced in a study of T cell repertoires in cytomegalovirus infection. Antigen specificity for these receptors is unknown. TCRdb reanalysed the reads using MiXCR and keeps one entry per CDR3 protein. Among fewer than 1,000,000 distinct CDR3 sequences, approximately 30% were seen once, and the ten largest hold around 15%. The specimen comprised cultured CD8+ T cells from PBMCs, sampled from culture after CMV antigen stimulation. Receptors were obtained from a human donor in good health (CMV status not recorded). Some clones in this sample may be carry-over from other donors' samples.

This clonotype was seen a handful of times. The V call is TRBV3-1, the J call TRBJ2-7; D ambiguous. CDR1 is LGHDT, CDR2 YNNKEL, per germline (reference sequence). The germline V and J ends were trimmed by 4 bases and 2 bases, with 12 bases remaining between them. This CDR3 is built from 14 residues. Written as DNA, the CDR3 is TGTGCCAGCAGCCCTGCTAATTCCCCCTACGAGCAGTACTTC. Its protein product is CASSPANSPYEQYF.

In regard to this clonotype: One end of the junction fails to match germline, which may point to a read error. The gene calls are TRBV27 and TRBJ2-7, with 8 bases fitting TRBD1. Germline lookup yields CDR1 MNHEY and CDR2 SMNVEV (reference sequence). There are 15 residues in the CDR3. The CDR3 sequence: CASSLSTGADYEQYF. DNA for the CDR3: TGTGCCAGCAGTCTATCGACAGGGGCGGACTACGAGCAGTACTTC.

The CDR3 DNA is TGTGCCAGACTCGAAGCAGGGGAAAGGACACCCCTCCACTTT. Residues: CARLEAGERTPLHF. This chain joins TRBV10-3 and TRBJ1-6; D is possibly TRBD1 (6 bases). Germline V gene lookup returns CDR1 ENHRY and CDR2 SYGVKD. The CDR3 is 14 amino acids. Trimming shortened V by 10 bases and J by 11 bases, and 21 bases separated the two germline ends.

This clonotype turned up a few times. This chain connects TRBV10-3 to TRBJ2-7, with D uncertain. Germline V gene sequence: CDR1 ENHRY, CDR2 SYGVKD. V shed 2 bases and J shed 2 bases, with 10 bases lying between them. The CDR3 contains 14 residues. The CDR3 nucleotides are TGTGCCATCAGTGAGGCAGTCTCCACCTACGAGCAGTACTTC. Translating it yields CAISEAVSTYEQYF.

The gene calls are TRBV6-1 and TRBJ2-7, with D hard to call. Germline CDR1 and CDR2: MNHNS and SASEGT. Between the trimmed V and J ends, which lost 5 bases and 5 bases, there was a span of 13 bases. CDR3 length equals 13 residues. The CDR3 sequence is CASSKYDRDEQYF. The CDR3 DNA follows: TGTGCCAGCAGTAAGTATGATCGGGACGAGCAGTACTTC.

The chain combines TRBV19 with TRBJ1-1, with 9 positions matching TRBD1. The germline CDR1 and CDR2 sequences are LNHDA and SQIVND (reference sequence). V was clipped by 4 bases and J by 4 bases; unmatched bases: 4. The CDR3 spans 14 residues. CDR3 nucleotides: TGTGCCAGTAGTACCTACAGGGGGCCCACTGAAGCTTTCTTT. Translating gives CASSTYRGPTEAFF.

This chain connects TRBV7-2 to TRBJ2-1; D remains unclear. The germline gives CDR1 SGHTA, CDR2 FQGNSA. V lost 7 bases to trimming and J lost 10 bases, with 5 bases between them. CDR3 length: 9 amino acids. The CDR3 nucleotides are TGTGCCAGCACCCCCGAGCAGTTCTTC. Translated: CASTPEQFF.

The chain links TRBV12-3 or TRBV12-4 to TRBJ2-4, with TRBD1 matching 9 bases. Trimming took 6 bases from V and 4 from J; bases not matched to a gene: 1. The CDR3 contains 13 residues. The CDR3 here is CASRGQGKNIQYF. CDR3 in DNA: TGTGCCAGCAGAGGACAGGGGAAAAACATTCAGTACTTC.

The chain is built from TRBV27 and TRBJ2-7; 7 bases map to TRBD1. Germline CDR1 is MNHEY and CDR2 is SMNVEV (reference sequence). Trimming cost V 6 bases and J 5 bases; bases outside gene matches: 7. The length of the CDR3 is 13 residues. The chain's CDR3 is CASSLLDRDEQYF. CDR3 DNA sequence: TGTGCCAGCAGCCTACTTGACAGGGACGAGCAGTACTTC.